Listed below are T cell receptor beta chains from one sample, sequenced in a study of metastatic and nonmetastatic thyroid tumors. TCRdb re-processed the PCR reads through MiXCR. The sample holds 15,000 to 20,000 clones, 25% to 30% seen once. Material: tumor tissue. These receptors all stem from a male donor with papillary thyroid cancer or a benign thyroid nodule (not recorded which). Some clones in this sample may be carry-over from other donors' samples. The CDR3 runs from the conserved cysteine through the conserved F or W. D genes are given only for firm matches. A row's size may be missing; if present it is once, few, many or a size class.

v_call,clone_size,j_call,d_call,cdr3_nt,cdr3_aa
TRBV4-1,medium-sized,TRBJ2-7,TRBD2,TGCGCCAGCAGCCAAGTTCTAGCGGGGGACGAGCAGTACTTC,CASSQVLAGDEQYF
TRBV19,many,TRBJ1-1,NA,TGTGCCAGTAGTACCCCCCTTAGAGGGGTGGACACTGAAGCTTTCTTT,CASSTPLRGVDTEAFF
TRBV7-2,many,TRBJ1-6,NA,TGTGCCAGCAGCCCCGACAGTGGGAATTCACCCCTCCACTTT,CASSPDSGNSPLHF
TRBV7-3,NA,TRBJ1-6,NA,TGTGCCAGCAGCAGCGGTCCTGGGGATTCACCCCTCCACTTT,CASSSGPGDSPLHF
TRBV28,few,TRBJ1-5,NA,TGTGCCAGCAGTTTGTGGTACATTAGCAATCATCCCCAGCATTTT,CASSLWYISNHPQHF
TRBV25-1,few,TRBJ2-1,NA,TGTGCCAGCAGTCCCCTCGATGAGCAGTTCTTC,CASSPLDEQFF
TRBV19,NA,TRBJ2-2,TRBD2,TGTGCCAGTAGTAGGGGACTAGCGGGAGGGCCGGGCACCGGGGAGCTGTTTTTT,CASSRGLAGGPGTGELFF
TRBV7-9,medium-sized,TRBJ2-3,TRBD2,TGTGCCAGCAGCTCTGGGACTAGCGGGAGGGCCGGAGATACGCAGTATTTT,CASSSGTSGRAGDTQYF
TRBV7-3,NA,TRBJ2-1,NA,TGTGCCAGCAGCCCCAGCGTCAGCGGGCCGGGCCGTAATGAGCAGTTCTTC,CASSPSVSGPGRNEQFF
TRBV6-1,many,TRBJ2-5,NA,TGTGCCAGCATTGGAGTAGGAGCGGGCAACCAAGAGACCCAGTACTTC,CASIGVGAGNQETQYF
TRBV9,many,TRBJ2-1,TRBD2,TGTGCCAGCAGCGTGGGGACTAGCGGACACTACAATGAGCAGTTCTTC,CASSVGTSGHYNEQFF
TRBV5-1,NA,TRBJ1-1,NA,TGCGCCAGCAGCACAGACAGCTACGTTGAAGCTTTCTTT,CASSTDSYVEAFF
TRBV15,NA,TRBJ1-1,NA,TGTGCCACCAGCAGAATAGGCTCGAACACTGAAGCTTTCTTT,CATSRIGSNTEAFF
TRBV28,many,TRBJ2-7,TRBD1,TGTGCCAGCAGTGCAAGCCCCGGGACAGCCTACGAGCAGTACTTC,CASSASPGTAYEQYF
TRBV6-1,few,TRBJ2-2,NA,TGTGCCAGCAGTGAAGCGGTAGGGAACACCGGGGAGCTGTTTTTT,CASSEAVGNTGELFF
TRBV6-2/TRBV6-3,few,TRBJ2-7,TRBD2,TGTGCCAGCAGACCTAGCGGTGTCTACGAGCAGTACTTC,CASRPSGVYEQYF
TRBV6-1,NA,TRBJ2-7,TRBD2,TGTGCCAGCAGTAGGACAGGGACTAGCGCTAACTACGAGCAGTACTTC,CASSRTGTSANYEQYF
TRBV5-4,many,TRBJ1-3,NA,TGTGCCAGCAGCAGTAGGGTTCGCGGAGCCGGAAACACCATATATTTT,CASSSRVRGAGNTIYF
TRBV4-1,NA,TRBJ2-5,NA,TGCGCCAGCAGCCAAGGAGGACGCGAGACCCAGTACTTC,CASSQGGRETQYF
TRBV3-1,medium-sized,TRBJ2-1,NA,TGTGCCAGCAGCCAGGATATGGGCCTTCCCTACAATGAGCAGTTCTTC,CASSQDMGLPYNEQFF
TRBV28,many,TRBJ2-3,TRBD2,TGTGCCAGCAGTTTGGGAGGCGGAGCGGGGACAGATACGCAGTATTTT,CASSLGGGAGTDTQYF
TRBV20-1,many,TRBJ2-5,TRBD2,TGCAGTGCTAGAGATGGGAGGGGCAGGCAAGAGACCCAGTACTTC,CSARDGRGRQETQYF
TRBV6-4,NA,TRBJ2-7,TRBD2,TGTGCCAGCAAGATTCCCTATAGGACTAGCGGGGGCTACGAGCAGTACTTC,CASKIPYRTSGGYEQYF
TRBV6-5,many,TRBJ2-1,NA,TGTGCCAGCAGTTCATACGGGACCCCCAATGAGCAGTTCTTC,CASSSYGTPNEQFF
TRBV20-1,NA,TRBJ2-2,NA,TGCAGTGTCTTAGCGGACGTGAACACCGGGGAGCTGTTTTTT,CSVLADVNTGELFF
TRBV3-1,many,TRBJ1-1,NA,TGTGCCAGCAGCCCTCGGAGGCGGGGTGAAGCTTTCTTT,CASSPRRRGEAFF
TRBV7-9,few,TRBJ2-2,NA,TGTGCCAGCAGTTCCGACACCGGGGAGCTGTTTTTT,CASSSDTGELFF
TRBV30,once,TRBJ2-7,NA,TGTGCCTTCAACGGCTGGGAATATGCCTACGAGCAGTACTTC,CAFNGWEYAYEQYF
TRBV9,once,TRBJ2-7,NA,TGTGCCAGCAGCATTGGACAGTCTTACGAGCAGTACTTC,CASSIGQSYEQYF
TRBV5-1,NA,TRBJ2-1,NA,TGCGCCAGCAGCTTGGGGCCATCCCACAATGAGCAGTTCTTC,CASSLGPSHNEQFF
TRBV6-1,few,TRBJ2-7,TRBD1,TGTGCCATCGAACGGACAGGGCTACGTCTGGGGCAGTACTTC,CAIERTGLRLGQYF
TRBV20-1,NA,TRBJ2-5,NA,TGCAGTGCTAGGATGCTGGTCGGGACTCTCGTGAGGGAGACCCAGTACTTC,CSARMLVGTLVRETQYF
TRBV28,NA,TRBJ1-2,NA,TGTGCCAGCAGTTTATATCTCCGGGAGACGAACTATGGCTACACCTTC,CASSLYLRETNYGYTF
TRBV28,many,TRBJ2-1,TRBD2,TGTGCCAGCAGTTTTCCGGGACTAGCGGGAGAGTATGAGCAGTTCTTC,CASSFPGLAGEYEQFF
TRBV12-3/TRBV12-4,NA,TRBJ2-5,NA,TGTGCCAGCAGTCCCTCAGGGGGGCGGGAGGATGAGACCCAGTACTTC,CASSPSGGREDETQYF
TRBV20-1,NA,TRBJ2-3,NA,TGCAGTGCTAGAGAGGATACCCAGACGCAGTATTTT,CSAREDTQTQYF
TRBV28,medium-sized,TRBJ2-7,NA,TGTGCCAGCAGTGCCGGATCACGCGAGCAGTACTTC,CASSAGSREQYF
TRBV18,NA,TRBJ1-2,NA,TGTGCCAGCTCACCGAACAGAGATAACTATGGCTACACCTTC,CASSPNRDNYGYTF
TRBV6-1,few,TRBJ1-2,NA,TGTGCCAGCAGTGAACAAGACTATGGCTACACCTTC,CASSEQDYGYTF
TRBV5-1,many,TRBJ2-5,NA,TGCGCCAGCAGCTTAATAGGGTCCGAGGAGACCCAGTACTTC,CASSLIGSEETQYF
TRBV2,NA,TRBJ2-3,NA,TGTGCCAGCAGTGTTGAAGCGGCAGATACCCAGTATTTT,CASSVEAADTQYF